What follows is one TCR beta chain and its context. This entry comes from a study of blood T cell repertoires in COVID-19. Germline CDR1 and CDR2: LNHDA and SQIVND (reference sequence). The CDR3 has 12 residues. Deletions cut 9 bases from V and 7 bases from J, with 10 bases between. Data came from immunoSEQ multiplex PCR; TCRdb stores just in-frame clones and leaves some out. The profile shows fewer than 300,000 clones, more than 75% of them singletons. The chain couples TRBV19 to TRBJ1-6; the D gene is possibly TRBD1 (6 bases). Input material: peripheral blood. The TCR comes from a woman between 35 and 50 years old who had recovered from COVID-19. CDR3 sequence reads: CASEQGNSPLHF. CDR3 coding DNA: TGTGCCAGCGAGCAGGGGAATTCACCCCTCCACTTT.